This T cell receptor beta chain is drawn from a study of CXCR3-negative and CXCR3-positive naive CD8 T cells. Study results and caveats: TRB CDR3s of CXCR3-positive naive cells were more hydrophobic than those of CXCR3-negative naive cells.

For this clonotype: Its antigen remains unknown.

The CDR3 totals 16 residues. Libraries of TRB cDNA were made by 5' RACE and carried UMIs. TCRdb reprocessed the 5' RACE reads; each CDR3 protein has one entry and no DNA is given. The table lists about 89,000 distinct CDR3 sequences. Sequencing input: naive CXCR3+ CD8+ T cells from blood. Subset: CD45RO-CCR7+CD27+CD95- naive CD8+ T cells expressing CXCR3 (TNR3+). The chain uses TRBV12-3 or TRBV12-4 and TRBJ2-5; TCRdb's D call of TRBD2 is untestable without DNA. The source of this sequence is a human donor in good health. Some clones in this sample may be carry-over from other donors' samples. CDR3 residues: CASSWDSSGLRETQYF.